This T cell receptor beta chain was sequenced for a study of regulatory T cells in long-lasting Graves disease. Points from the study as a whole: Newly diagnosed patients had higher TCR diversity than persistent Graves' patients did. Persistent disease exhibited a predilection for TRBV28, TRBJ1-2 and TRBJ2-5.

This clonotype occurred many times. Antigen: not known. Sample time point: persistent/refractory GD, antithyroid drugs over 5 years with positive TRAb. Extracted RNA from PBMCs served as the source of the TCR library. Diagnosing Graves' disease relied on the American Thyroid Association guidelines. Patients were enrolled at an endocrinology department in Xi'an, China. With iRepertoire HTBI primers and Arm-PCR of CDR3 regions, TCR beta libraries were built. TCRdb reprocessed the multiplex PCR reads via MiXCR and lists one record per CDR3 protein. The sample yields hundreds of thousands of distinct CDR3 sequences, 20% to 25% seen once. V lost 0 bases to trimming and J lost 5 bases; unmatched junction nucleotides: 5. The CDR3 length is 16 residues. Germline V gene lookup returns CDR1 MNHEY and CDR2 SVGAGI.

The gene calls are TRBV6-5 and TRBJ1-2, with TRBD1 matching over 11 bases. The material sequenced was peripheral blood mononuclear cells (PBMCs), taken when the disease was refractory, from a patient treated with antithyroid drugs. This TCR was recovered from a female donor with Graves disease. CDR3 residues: CASSYSGGTGGYGYTF. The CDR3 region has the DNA TGTGCCAGCAGTTACTCAGGGGGGACAGGGGGATATGGCTACACCTTC.